A single sample gave rise to the 21 T cell receptor beta chains below, sequenced in a study of shared clonotypes between healthy human individuals. CD45RO-negative, CCR7-selected cells formed the naive CD8 fraction, which excluded terminally differentiated effector memory CD45RA+ cells. TCRdb keeps only in-frame clones here, not all; method: immunoSEQ multiplex PCR. The table lists about 2.2 million clones, just under 95% of them singletons. The sequenced material came from naive CD8+ T cells from PBMCs. All receptors come from a young man in good health. Some clones in this sample may be carry-over from other donors' samples.

The genes are TRBV4-1 and TRBJ2-7; no firm D call. The CDR3 runs 14 residues. CDR1 and CDR2 (germline): MGHRA, YSYEKL. Between the trimmed V and J ends, which lost 5 bases and 2 bases, there was a span of 13 bases. The CDR3 protein is CASSGRTDPYEQYF. CDR3 bases: TGCGCCAGCAGCGGCAGGACGGATCCCTACGAGCAGTACTTC.

The J gene is TRBJ2-1, the V gene TRBV13; 9 nucleotides match TRBD2. This CDR3 is 15 amino acids long. The V and J ends lost 0 bases and 7 bases, in that order; junction bases with no gene match: 4. Germline values: CDR1 PRHDT, CDR2 FYEKMQ (reference sequence). The CDR3 loop reads CASSLGASGVNEQFF. In nucleotides, the CDR3 is TGTGCCAGCAGCTTAGGGGCTAGCGGGGTGAATGAGCAGTTCTTC.

This rearrangement joins TRBV9 to TRBJ2-6, with 8 bases that match TRBD1. Germline assignment: CDR1 SGDLS and CDR2 YYNGEE. This CDR3 comprises 19 residues. V dropped 3 bases and J dropped 2; count of bases not matched to a gene: 13. The DNA of the CDR3 is TGTGCCAGCAGCGGAGACGGACAGGGAGTCCTTCCTGGGGCCAACGTCCTGACTTTC. This codes for CASSGDGQGVLPGANVLTF.

This clone appeared a single time. J is TRBJ2-7 and V is TRBV4-2; D is undetermined. Trimming shortened V by 1 base and J by 0 bases, and 19 bases separated the two germline ends. Germline V lookup: CDR1 LGHNA, CDR2 YNFKEQ. The CDR3 is 18 residues long. The CDR3 sequence is CASSQGIVSRSSSYEQYF. The CDR3 coding sequence is TGTGCCAGCAGCCAAGGAATTGTGTCCCGGTCAAGCTCCTACGAGCAGTACTTC.

This clone appeared once. The gene calls are TRBV6-5 and TRBJ2-7, with 13 bases fitting TRBD2. The CDR3 is 15 amino acids. V lost 2 bases to trimming and J lost 5 bases; unmatched junction nucleotides: 3. Germline CDR1 is MNHEY and CDR2 is SVGAGI. In DNA, the CDR3 is TGTGCCAGCAGTTACACAGGACTAGCGGGAGACGAGCAGTACTTC. Translating it yields CASSYTGLAGDEQYF.

The chain uses TRBV6-1 and TRBJ2-7; 9 bases agree with TRBD1. The CDR3 contains 15 residues. Germline-derived CDR1 and CDR2 are MNHNS and SASEGT. After removal of 7 bases from V and 2 bases from J, the junction contained 9 bases not matched to a gene. The CDR3 DNA sequence: TGTGCCAGCAACCCGAACAGGGGGCGCCCCTACGAGCAGTACTTC. Residues: CASNPNRGRPYEQYF.

The chain has TRBV18 and TRBJ2-3; 10 bases agree with TRBD2. The germline V gene encodes CDR1 KGHSH and CDR2 LQKENI. The CDR3 is 17 residues long. V shed 0 bases, J shed 7 bases, and the junction held 10 bases outside the gene matches. CDR3 region: CASSPPGLAGVVYTQYF. CDR3 bases: TGTGCCAGCTCACCACCGGGGCTAGCGGGAGTTGTGTATACGCAGTATTTT.

This clone appeared once. The chain couples TRBV6-5 to TRBJ1-1, with D tentatively TRBD1 (6 bases). Per germline, CDR1 MNHEY and CDR2 SVGAGI. The CDR3 is 14 amino acids. V was pared by 5 bases and J by 4 bases, with 14 bases between. CDR3 nucleotide sequence: TGTGCCAGCAGTCCCCAGGTAGGGGGCACTGAAGCTTTCTTT. Amino acid sequence: CASSPQVGGTEAFF.

J is TRBJ1-6 and V is TRBV6-6; weak D call: TRBD1 (6 bases). V was clipped by 10 bases and J by 7 bases, with 14 bases between them. The length of the CDR3 is 13 residues. Germline CDR1 is MNHNY and CDR2 is SVGAGI (reference sequence). The CDR3 bases are TGTGCCACCCACGGGGGCAGGAATTCACCCCTCCACTTT. Translating gives CATHGGRNSPLHF.

Concerning this clone itself: Additional DNA sequences in this sample encode the identical CDR3. The chain joins TRBV27 to TRBJ2-2; no definite D call. CDR1 MNHEY and CDR2 SMNVEV come from the germline V gene (reference sequence). The CDR3 is 13 amino acids. V gave up 5 bases and J gave up 2 bases, with 6 bases separating them. The CDR3 protein is CASSPLNTGELFF. CDR3 DNA: TGTGCCAGCAGTCCCCTTAACACCGGGGAGCTGTTTTTT.

The rearrangement uses TRBV4-3 and TRBJ2-5, with TRBD1 as a possible D gene (6 bases). The length of the CDR3 is 15 residues. Per germline, CDR1 LGHNA and CDR2 YSLEER. Trimming left V 4 bases short and J 5 bases short, with 17 bases between. The CDR3 loop is CASSLEQGVRETQYF. In DNA, the CDR3 is TGCGCCAGCAGCCTAGAACAGGGAGTTCGGGAGACCCAGTACTTC.

The chain uses TRBV6-6 and TRBJ2-4; 7 bases fit TRBD1. The V segment lost 0 bases and the J segment 6 bases; nucleotides outside the gene matches: 8. There are 16 residues in the CDR3. CDR1 MNHNY and CDR2 SVGAGI come from the germline V gene (reference sequence). CDR3 sequence (DNA): TGTGCCAGCAGTTACTCGTCCCAGGGGGTGGGAAACATTCAGTACTTC. This translates into CASSYSSQGVGNIQYF.

The rearrangement links TRBV5-1 to TRBJ1-4; 7 bases agree with TRBD1. The CDR3 extends over 14 amino acids. Germline CDR1 and CDR2: SGHRS and YFSETQ. V was clipped by 3 bases and J by 4 bases; unmatched bases: 3. The CDR3 region is CASSSTGRNEKLFF. In nucleotides, the CDR3 is TGCGCCAGCAGCTCGACAGGGCGTAATGAAAAACTGTTTTTT.

The rearrangement uses TRBV4-2 and TRBJ2-2; D gene unclear. Looked up from germline, CDR1 is LGHNA and CDR2 is YNFKEQ. The CDR3 spans 13 residues. V shed 1 base and J shed 6 bases, with 6 bases lying between them. CDR3 DNA: TGTGCCAGCAGCCAAGTCCTAGCCGGGGAGCTGTTTTTT. Translation gives CASSQVLAGELFF.

The chain couples TRBV11-1 to TRBJ1-3; TRBD1 is a possible D gene (6 bases). Germline CDR1 and CDR2: SGHAT and FQDESV (reference sequence). There are 14 residues in the CDR3. V lost 5 bases and J lost 3, with 11 bases in between. The DNA for the CDR3 is TGTGCCAGCAGCCCACAGGGCTTTGGAAACACCATATATTTT. As protein: CASSPQGFGNTIYF. The full variable domain, rest sourced from reference TRBV11-1 and TRBJ1-3, is EAEVAQSPRYKITEKSQAVAFWCDPISGHATLYWYRQILGQGPELLVQFQDESVVDDSQLPKDRFSAERLKGVDSTLKIQPAELGDSAMYLCASSPQGFGNTIYFGEGSWLTVV.

The chain uses TRBV5-6 and TRBJ2-2; no reliable D call. The V end was cut by 3 bases, the J end by 0 bases, with 9 bases between. The CDR3 has 15 amino acids. Germline V CDR1 and CDR2: SGHDT, YYEEEE. CDR3 DNA sequence: TGTGCCAGCAGCTCGATGGGCCCGAACACCGGGGAGCTGTTTTTT. The encoded protein is CASSSMGPNTGELFF.

The chain couples TRBV28 to TRBJ2-5; no clear D gene. This CDR3 comprises 17 residues. Germline V gene data show CDR1 as MDHEN and CDR2 as SYDVKM. The V and J ends lost 2 bases and 7 bases respectively, with 23 bases between them. The CDR3 region is CASSLVVAGQDGWTQYF. The CDR3 coding sequence is TGTGCCAGCAGTTTAGTGGTGGCCGGCCAGGACGGCTGGACCCAGTACTTC.

V and J are TRBV29-1 and TRBJ2-7, with 7 nucleotides matching TRBD1. The CDR3 consists of 12 residues. V trimming: 5 bases; J trimming: 3 bases; junction bases outside the gene matches: 4. Germline V lookup: CDR1 SQVTM, CDR2 ANQGSEA. CDR3: CSVMRGLYEQYF. CDR3 DNA sequence: TGCAGCGTTATGAGGGGGCTCTACGAGCAGTACTTC.

J is TRBJ2-5 and V is TRBV19, with D perhaps matching TRBD1 or TRBD2 (5 bases each). V lost 4 bases, J lost 7 bases, and 22 bases lay in between. Germline V gene data show CDR1 as LNHDA and CDR2 as SQIVND (reference sequence). The CDR3 has 16 amino acids. CDR3 coding DNA: TGTGCCAGTAGTAGCCCTACCGGGGCCGACGTCGGGACCCAGTACTTC. Protein: CASSSPTGADVGTQYF. Supplemented by reference TRBV19 and TRBJ2-5, the full variable domain reads DGGITQSPKYLFRKEGQNVTLSCEQNLNHDAMYWYRQDPGQGLRLIYYSQIVNDFQKGDIAEGYSVSREKKESFPLTVTSAQKNPTAFYLCASSSPTGADVGTQYFGPGTRLLVL.

This chain uses TRBV7-9 with TRBJ2-1, with D possibly matching TRBD2 (5 bases). This CDR3 is 16 amino acids long. With 6 bases removed from V and 0 bases from J, the gap between germline ends came to 15 bases. CDR1 is SEHNR and CDR2 is FQNEAQ in the germline V gene (reference sequence). This CDR3 reads CASRPPRTLSYNEQFF. Written as DNA, the CDR3 is TGTGCCAGCAGGCCGCCCAGGACTCTCTCCTACAATGAGCAGTTCTTC.

The V gene is TRBV28, the J gene TRBJ2-7; TRBD1 is a possible D gene (7 bases). This CDR3 is 15 amino acids long. Per germline, CDR1 MDHEN and CDR2 SYDVKM. Trimming cost V 5 bases and J 3 bases, with 17 bases left between them. CDR3 sequence reads: CASSPRTGGGYEQYF. CDR3 nucleotides: TGTGCCAGCAGTCCCAGGACAGGAGGGGGCTACGAGCAGTACTTC. Drawing the rest from reference TRBV28 and TRBJ2-7, the complete variable domain is DVKVTQSSRYLVKRTGEKVFLECVQDMDHENMFWYRQDPGLGLRLIYFSYDVKMKEKGDIPEGYSVSREKKERFSLILESASTNQTSMYLCASSPRTGGGYEQYFGPGTRLTVT.